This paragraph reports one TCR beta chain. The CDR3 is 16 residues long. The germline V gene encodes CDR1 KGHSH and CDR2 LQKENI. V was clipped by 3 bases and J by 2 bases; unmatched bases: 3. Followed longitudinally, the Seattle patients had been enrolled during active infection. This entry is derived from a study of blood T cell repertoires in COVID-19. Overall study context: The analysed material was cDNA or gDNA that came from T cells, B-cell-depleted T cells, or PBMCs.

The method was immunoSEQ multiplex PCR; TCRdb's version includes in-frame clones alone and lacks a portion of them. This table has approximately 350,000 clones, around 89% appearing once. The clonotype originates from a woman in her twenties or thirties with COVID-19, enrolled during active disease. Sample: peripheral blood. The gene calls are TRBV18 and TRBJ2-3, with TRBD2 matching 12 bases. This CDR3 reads CASSPGLAGITDTQYF. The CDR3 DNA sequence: TGTGCCAGCTCACCCGGACTAGCGGGAATCACAGATACGCAGTATTTT.